This TCR beta chain is from a study of Ad26.COV2.S vaccination and SARS-CoV-2 variants. On the study more broadly: Of the COV1001 trial arms, the Ad26.COV2.S arm included the donor.

CDR3 length: 16 residues. V lost 2 bases and J lost 4, with 17 bases in between. Per the germline V gene, CDR1 is SEHNR and CDR2 is FQNEAQ (reference sequence). The treatment: around 19 received Ad26.COV2.S at low or high dose, single or two shots; about 5 received placebo; per-sample allocation not given. Sampling was performed 63 days after the first vaccine or placebo injection. Only in-frame clones appear in the TCRdb table, and some are missing; sequencing was by immunoSEQ multiplex PCR. The data show approximately 420,000 clones, approximately 90% seen once. The sample holds a few counts of this clone.

The clonotype comes from a person between 18 and 65 years old who received the Ad26.COV2.S COVID-19 vaccine or a placebo. The sample here was peripheral blood, taken in a trial of Ad26.COV2.S vaccine versus placebo. The chain recombines TRBV7-9 with TRBJ2-5; D is uncertain. CDR3 protein: CASSLPGHTPPETQYF. The CDR3 DNA reads as TGTGCCAGCAGCTTACCCGGGCACACTCCCCCAGAGACCCAGTACTTC.